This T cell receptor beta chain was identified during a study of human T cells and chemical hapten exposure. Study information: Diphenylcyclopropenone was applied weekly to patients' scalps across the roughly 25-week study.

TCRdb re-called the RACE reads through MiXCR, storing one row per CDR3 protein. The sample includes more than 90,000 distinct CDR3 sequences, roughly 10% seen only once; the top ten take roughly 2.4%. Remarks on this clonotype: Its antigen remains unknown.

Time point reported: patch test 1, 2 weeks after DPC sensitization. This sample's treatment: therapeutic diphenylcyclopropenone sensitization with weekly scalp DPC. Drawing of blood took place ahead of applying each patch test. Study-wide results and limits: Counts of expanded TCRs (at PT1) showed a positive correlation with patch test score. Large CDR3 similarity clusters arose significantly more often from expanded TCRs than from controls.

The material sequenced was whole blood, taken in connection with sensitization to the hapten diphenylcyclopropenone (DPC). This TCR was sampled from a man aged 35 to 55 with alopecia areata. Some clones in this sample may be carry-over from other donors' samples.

Here the CDR3 DNA reads TGCAGTGCTAGAGATGTCCGAGCGGGAGGGAGTGAGCAGTACTTC. It specifies CSARDVRAGGSEQYF. This chain links TRBV20-1 with TRBJ2-7; TRBD2 matches 10 bases. CDR1 and CDR2 from the germline V gene are DFQATT and SNEGSKA (reference sequence). The ends lost 0 bases at V and 7 bases at J; junction bases unmatched: 9. The CDR3 length is 15 residues.